What follows describes a single T cell receptor beta chain. Its antigen remains unknown. The sample carries other DNA sequences with the same CDR3. Using immunoSEQ multiplex PCR, the repertoire was profiled, and TCRdb retains in-frame clones only, with some absent. Altogether more than 110,000 clones are present, about four fifths being singletons, with the ten largest covering 1.4%. The sample belongs to a study of cytomegalovirus exposure and HLA in healthy donors. On the study more broadly: A subsequent analysis reported that the 95 to 150 validation repertoires were produced on the same platform that had also been used for the 666 first-cohort repertoires.

The CDR3 has 11 residues. V was trimmed by 3 bases and J by 3 bases, leaving 3 bases between them. Germline V gives CDR1 KGHSH, CDR2 LQKENI. Overall study results and limits: Most TCR sequences were seen very rarely across donors, but some public TCRs occurred in many. It was 150 to 200 TCR beta chains that were listed as cytomegalovirus-associated. A later analysis found first-cohort TCR clusters tended to co-occur in the 90 to 150 validation repertoires.

The sequenced sample consisted of PBMCs. This TCR derives from a woman aged 30 to 39 in good health and CMV-seronegative. The chain joins TRBV18 to TRBJ2-7, with D uncertain. The chain's CDR3 is CASSPGYEQYF. DNA of the CDR3: TGTGCCAGCTCACCCGGCTACGAGCAGTACTTC.